These 16 T cell receptor beta chains originate from one sample sequenced in a study of OX40 agonist ivuxolimab in advanced cancers. Profiled with immunoSEQ multiplex PCR; TCRdb holds only in-frame clones, not every one. Of approximately 89,000 clones in the sample, around 86% are singletons; the top ten hold approximately 0.29%. The sample consisted of CD4+ or CD8+ T cells sorted from blood, taken in a trial of the OX40 agonist ivuxolimab. The receptor set was obtained from an adult with an advanced solid tumor such as melanoma, head and neck, liver or kidney cancer.

This chain connects TRBV6-1 to TRBJ2-3; TRBD1 aligns across 7 bases. The junction had 5 bases not matched to a gene; V was cut back by 5 bases and J by 3 bases. CDR3 length: 14 amino acids. The germline V gene encodes CDR1 MNHNS and CDR2 SASEGT. In DNA, the CDR3 is TGTGCCAGCAGTTCCCGACAGGGTACAGATACGCAGTATTTT. Translating gives CASSSRQGTDTQYF.

The chain is built from TRBV7-2 and TRBJ2-3; 7 bases are a match to TRBD1. The junction had 3 bases not matched to a gene; V was cut back by 1 base and J by 2 bases. Germline V gene lookup returns CDR1 SGHTA and CDR2 FQGNSA. This CDR3 has 15 residues. The CDR3 sequence: CASSLEGAITDTQYF. The CDR3 DNA follows: TGTGCCAGCAGCTTAGAGGGGGCGATCACAGATACGCAGTATTTT.

The J gene is TRBJ2-1, the V gene TRBV10-3; D unclear. Looked up from germline, CDR1 is ENHRY and CDR2 is SYGVKD. Trimming cost V 6 bases and J 6 bases, with 12 bases left between them. The CDR3 loop spans 13 amino acids. The CDR3 sequence is CAISAGRVNEQFF. In DNA form, the CDR3 reads TGTGCCATCAGCGCAGGTCGGGTCAATGAGCAGTTCTTC.

V and J are TRBV9 and TRBJ2-1; a possible D gene is TRBD1 (6 bases). The CDR3 contains 15 residues. The ends were cut back, 3 bases at V and 2 bases at J, with 12 bases in the middle. The germline CDR1 and CDR2 sequences are SGDLS and YYNGEE. In DNA form, the CDR3 reads TGTGCCAGCAGCGCAACAGGGATACCCTACAATGAGCAGTTCTTC. It translates to CASSATGIPYNEQFF.

This clone was seen a single time. The chain carries TRBV11-1 and TRBJ2-7; tentatively, D is TRBD1 (6 bases). Germline V CDR1 and CDR2: SGHAT, FQDESV (reference sequence). This CDR3 comprises 15 residues. The V gene lost 5 bases and the J gene lost 4 bases, with 18 bases spanning the gap. The CDR3 DNA sequence: TGTGCCAGCAGCATTGACCGGGACACCTATTACGAGCAGTACTTC. Its protein is CASSIDRDTYYEQYF.

The chain carries TRBV6-5 and TRBJ2-2; possibly TRBD2 for D (5 bases). The CDR3 is 13 amino acids. Per germline, CDR1 MNHEY and CDR2 SVGAGI. Trimming took 8 bases from V and 0 from J, leaving 7 bases between them. The CDR3 DNA follows: TGTGCCAGCCGGGAAACGAACACCGGGGAGCTGTTTTTT. This gives the protein CASRETNTGELFF.

Regarding this clone: At one end the junction does not follow the germline gene, possibly because of a read error. This chain joins TRBV18 and TRBJ1-5, with no clear D. The CDR3 runs to 15 residues. The germline gives CDR1 KGHSH, CDR2 LQKENI. CDR3 sequence reads: CASSPPNSPNQPQHF. DNA for the CDR3: TGTGCCAGCTCCCCACCGAACAGCCCCAATCAGCCCCAGCATTTT. The full variable domain, rest sourced from reference TRBV18 and TRBJ1-5, is NAGVMQNPRHLVRRRGQEARLRCSPMKGHSHVYWYRQLPEEGLKFMVYLQKENIIDESGMPKERFSAEFPKEGPSILRIQQVVRGDSAAYFCASSPPNSPNQPQHFGDGTRLSIL.

This sequence joins TRBV4-2 and TRBJ2-2; 7 nucleotides agree with TRBD2. This CDR3 is built from 20 residues. Unmatched junction bases numbered 20, after V lost 0 bases and J lost 7 bases. Looked up from germline, CDR1 is LGHNA and CDR2 is YNFKEQ. The CDR3 protein is CASSQDAARASGGAVGELFF. CDR3 coding DNA: TGTGCCAGCAGCCAAGATGCGGCTCGGGCTAGCGGTGGGGCGGTCGGGGAGCTGTTTTTT.

This chain uses TRBV28 with TRBJ1-3; D is unclear. This CDR3 is built from 12 residues. Germline assignment: CDR1 MDHEN and CDR2 SYDVKM. Trimming stripped 6 bases from V and 1 base from J, with 4 bases between. The DNA for the CDR3 is TGTGCCAGCAGGGGATCTGGAAACACCATATATTTT. Amino acid sequence: CASRGSGNTIYF.

J is TRBJ1-1 and V is TRBV18, with TRBD1 as a possible D gene (6 bases). This CDR3 has 14 residues. V lost 1 base and J lost 5, with 11 bases in between. CDR1 is KGHSH and CDR2 is LQKENI in the germline V gene. The DNA for the CDR3 is TGTGCCAGCTCACCACGGCAGGGGCAGACTGAAGCTTTCTTT. This sequence encodes CASSPRQGQTEAFF.

This chain joins TRBV15 and TRBJ1-3; D remains unclear. In germline, CDR1 is LNHNV, CDR2 YYDKDF (reference sequence). Trimming removed 0 bases at V and 4 bases at J, with 10 bases between. The CDR3 runs to 15 residues. DNA of the CDR3: TGTGCCACCAGCAGAGATTCGGCACTCGGAAACACCATATATTTT. Translating it yields CATSRDSALGNTIYF.

The rearrangement links TRBV2 to TRBJ1-1, with D maybe TRBD1 (6 bases). Germline lookup yields CDR1 SNHLY and CDR2 FYNNEI. V was pared by 7 bases and J by 0 bases, with 12 bases between. This CDR3 has 14 residues. CDR3 nucleotides: TGTGCCAGCATCGACGGGGGCATGAACACTGAAGCTTTCTTT. Translated: CASIDGGMNTEAFF.

The chain combines TRBV30 with TRBJ1-4, with D tentatively TRBD1 (5 bases). The CDR3 sequence is 15 residues long. V was trimmed by 2 bases and J by 2 bases, leaving 12 bases between them. Germline CDR1 reads GTSNPN; CDR2 reads SVGIG (reference sequence). As DNA, the CDR3 is TGTGCCTGGAGTCAGGGAACGGCTACTAATGAAAAACTGTTTTTT. Protein product: CAWSQGTATNEKLFF.

The chain joins TRBV6-1 to TRBJ2-2, with 10 bases aligning to TRBD1. J gave up 8 bases and V 6 bases, and 9 bases lay outside the gene matches. CDR1 MNHNS and CDR2 SASEGT come from the germline V gene. This CDR3 region has 15 residues. CDR3 in amino acids: CASSKGGTGVGELFF. CDR3 DNA: TGTGCCAGCAGCAAAGGGGGGACAGGGGTTGGGGAGCTGTTTTTT.

The chain employs TRBV13 and TRBJ2-5; 15 bases are a match to TRBD2. J was trimmed by 4 bases and V by 4 bases; bases with no gene match: 4. The CDR3 sequence is 16 residues long. Germline V gives CDR1 PRHDT, CDR2 FYEKMQ (reference sequence). The CDR3 spells CASSWRTSGGAETQYF. CDR3 DNA: TGTGCCAGCAGCTGGCGGACTAGCGGGGGGGCAGAGACCCAGTACTTC.

The chain has TRBV9 and TRBJ2-2; no reliable D call. The germline V gene has CDR1 SGDLS and CDR2 YYNGEE. The CDR3 has 15 residues. V was shortened by 0 bases and J by 6 bases, with 12 bases between the two germline ends. The CDR3 reads CASSVAVHGAGELFF. CDR3 nucleotides: TGTGCCAGCAGCGTAGCGGTCCATGGGGCCGGGGAGCTGTTTTTT.